The text below deals with one T cell receptor beta chain. A few counts support this clonotype. Which antigen it targets is not known. No much larger clonotype is one base removed from it; base qualities were not supplied. This record comes from a study (dated by TCRdb to the mid-2010s). General notes on the study: The study set out to test whether tumor-infiltrating Tregs in breast cancer get recruited from blood Tregs or are instead converted in situ from other CD4+ T cell subsets. Summary of the overall study and its limitations: The greatest overlap of tumor-infiltrating Treg TCR alpha and beta sequences was with tumor naive CD4+ T cells, followed next by blood naive CD4+ T cells. Tumor memory CD4+ T cell TCR gene usage clustered with blood and lymph node memory CD4+ cells and lymph node naive CD4+ cells. The validation in the larger cohort was limited to a single TCR beta V-J rearrangement instead of whole repertoires.

Full-length TCR variable regions were amplified by 5' RACE PCR using constant-region reverse primers, and then by semi-nested PCR using Nested Universal Primer A. The ReliaPrep RNA Cell Miniprep System was used to extract total RNA, which was then reverse transcribed into 5'RACE-ready cDNA with the SMARTer RACE 5'/3' Kit. An Illumina MiSeq was used to sequence the full-length TCR alpha and beta libraries, which had been barcoded with multiplex adaptors. Concerning the study's data processing: For each of nine subset-tissue groups, sequencing data from the five patients were pooled, and the groups were compared by unsupervised clustering of TCR gene usage. Repertoire similarity was calculated with the Morisita-Horn index, weighting shared sequences by their contribution to each repertoire. Using fastp at Q25 and MiXCR, TCRdb reprocessed the public reads and kept productive beta chains. Merged by CDR3 protein, the rows form single entries marked with the most common genes and DNA. The V and J calls, along with clone size, are taken from TCRdb and not from the paper's own processing. The sample records approximately 50,000 distinct CDR3 sequences, more than 25% of which are singletons. Approximately 2% of the sample lies in the top ten.

The CDR3 runs 11 amino acids, cysteine and phenylalanine included. The only DNA kept is the CDR3, 33 bases in frame from the first base. The germline V gene (reference sequence) yields DFQATT for CDR1 and SNEGSKA for CDR2. The germline ends are 14 bases apart after V is trimmed by 4 bases and J by 11 bases. Cells that were CD4+CD25+CD127-/low were the ones isolated as Tregs. Tregs, naive and memory CD4+ T cells from tumor, blood and ipsilateral draining lymph nodes of 4 or 5 breast cancer patients underwent full-length TCR alpha and beta sequencing. Tumor tissue and lymph nodes obtained by ipsilateral axillary dissection were perfused with PBS, cut into small pieces and digested using collagenase I and hyaluronidase. Sorted cell populations were confirmed by FACS to exceed 90% purity.

The chain links TRBV20-1 with TRBJ1-1; the D gene is possibly TRBD1, with 5 bases matching. Material for sequencing was tumor-infiltrating Tregs sorted from the breast tumor. The TCR was taken from a female donor with breast cancer. This receptor has the CDR3 CSATGFSSAFF. The DNA sequence is as follows: TGCAGTGCTACAGGGTTCTCATCGGCTTTCTTT.